These 11 T cell receptor beta chains originate from one sample sequenced in a study of T-cell memory formation after mild COVID-19. TCRdb passed the 5' RACE reads through MiXCR, listing each CDR3 protein once. The data show 350,000 to 500,000 distinct CDR3 sequences, more than 15% seen once. The sample was PBMCs or a T cell subset sorted from them (not recorded which). The receptors stem from a man aged 18 to 35 who had mild COVID-19 (a few samples of this study predate the infection). Cell type and time point are not known.

This clonotype was recorded at least ten times. The chain links TRBV5-1 to TRBJ2-7, with 10 bases fitting TRBD1. The CDR3 loop spans 15 amino acids. In germline, CDR1 is SGHRS, CDR2 YFSETQ. V dropped 0 bases and J dropped 5; count of bases not matched to a gene: 5. The CDR3 region has the DNA TGCGCCAGCAGCTTGGAGGGACAGGGGAGTGACGAGCAGTACTTC. Its translation: CASSLEGQGSDEQYF.

The V call is TRBV9, the J call TRBJ2-3, with 9 bases matching TRBD2. Germline CDR1 and CDR2: SGDLS and YYNGEE. This CDR3 is built from 19 residues. V lost 4 bases and J lost 1; bases outside the gene matches: 16. In DNA, the CDR3 is TGTGCCAGCAGCCCGAGGGGACTAGCCTCCTTCGCCGGCACAGATACGCAGTATTTT. Protein sequence: CASSPRGLASFAGTDTQYF.

The rearrangement joins TRBV6-2 or TRBV6-3 to TRBJ2-3; 7 bases agree with TRBD2. Germline values: CDR1 MNHEY, CDR2 SVGEGT. Trimming at V came to 7 bases and at J to 0 bases, leaving 7 bases not matched to a gene. The CDR3 sequence is 15 residues long. CDR3 in DNA: TGTGCCAGCACCTCGGGCGGGAGTAGCACAGATACGCAGTATTTT. Its translation: CASTSGGSSTDTQYF.

Only a few counts were recorded for this clonotype. The chain employs TRBV7-3 and TRBJ2-7, with 8 bases matching TRBD2. The V gene end was trimmed by 1 base and the J gene end by 5 bases; junction bases not matched to a gene: 1. There are 13 residues in the CDR3. Per germline, CDR1 SGHTA and CDR2 FQGTGA. As DNA, the CDR3 is TGTGCCAGCAGCTTAATCGGGGGGGACGAGCAGTACTTC. Translating it yields CASSLIGGDEQYF.

This clonotype has only a few counts. The chain combines TRBV29-1 with TRBJ2-7, with D perhaps TRBD2 (6 bases). Deletions cut 1 base from V and 0 bases from J, with 7 bases between. This CDR3 has 13 residues. The germline V gene has CDR1 SQVTM and CDR2 ANQGSEA. CDR3 nucleotides: TGCAGCGTTGAAGTCGGGGGCTCCTACGAGCAGTACGTC. Its translation is CSVEVGGSYEQYV.

The chain uses TRBV3-1 and TRBJ1-5; D perhaps matches TRBD1 (5 bases). The V and J ends lost 0 bases and 4 bases respectively, with 10 bases between them. Germline CDR1 reads LGHDT; CDR2 reads YNNKEL (reference sequence). This CDR3 has 15 amino acids. CDR3 DNA: TGTGCCAGCAGCCAAGATCTGTCAGGGAATCAGCCCCAGCATTTT. Encoded protein: CASSQDLSGNQPQHF.

This sequence joins TRBV20-1 and TRBJ2-1; 7 bases map to TRBD1. Germline-derived CDR1 and CDR2 are DFQATT and SNEGSKA (reference sequence). The CDR3 is 14 residues long. V trimming: 3 bases; J trimming: 5 bases; junction bases outside the gene matches: 7. The CDR3 DNA is TGCAGTGCTAGGGGTTGGGGACAGAACAATGAGCAGTTCTTC. Translation: CSARGWGQNNEQFF.

The table lists this clonotype with a few counts. The chain has TRBV12-3 or TRBV12-4 and TRBJ2-3; no clear D. The CDR3 contains 14 residues. V was cut by 6 bases and J by 2 bases, with 12 bases left in between. The CDR3 DNA sequence: TGTGCCAGCAGCCCCCAGGCAGTCACAGATACGCAGTATTTT. Translating it yields CASSPQAVTDTQYF.

The chain carries TRBV29-1 and TRBJ1-4, with D uncertain. The V end was cut by 6 bases, the J end by 6 bases, with 8 bases between. Germline lookup yields CDR1 SQVTM and CDR2 ANQGSEA. This CDR3 has 11 residues. CDR3 residues: CSVSEDEKLFF. CDR3 in DNA: TGCAGCGTATCCGAGGATGAAAAACTGTTTTTT.

This clonotype appeared many times. The rearrangement uses TRBV11-2 and TRBJ2-3; TRBD2 aligns across 9 bases. Germline assignment: CDR1 SGHAT and CDR2 FQNNGV. V shed 5 bases and J 1 base; nucleotides not matched to a gene: 13. The length of the CDR3 is 18 residues. This CDR3 reads CASSQTVVSGGRTDTQYF. The CDR3 nucleotides read TGTGCCAGCAGCCAGACCGTCGTTAGCGGGGGTCGCACAGATACGCAGTATTTT.

The chain uses TRBV5-1 and TRBJ2-3; D remains unclear. CDR3 length: 14 amino acids. Germline loops: CDR1 SGHRS, CDR2 YFSETQ. The germline V and J ends were trimmed by 0 bases and 2 bases, with 7 bases remaining between them. CDR3 nucleotide sequence: TGCGCCAGCAGCTTGGGGGTAGTCACAGATACGCAGTATTTT. Its protein product is CASSLGVVTDTQYF.